This T cell receptor (beta chain) was captured in a study of identical twins. TCRdb itself ran the 5' RACE reads through MiXCR, one entry per CDR3 protein. Counted here are approximately 700,000 distinct CDR3 sequences, 5.5% to 7.5% occurring once; the ten biggest clones make up 1.5% to 2%. The study, taken as a whole, reports: Modelling underestimated the level of out-of-frame TCR alpha sharing observed in monozygotic twins. Out-of-frame alpha sequences shared by twins showed excess low generation probability.

The germline V and J ends were trimmed by 2 bases and 7 bases, with 14 bases remaining between them. The CDR3 consists of 15 residues. Germline V CDR1 and CDR2: SGHAT, FQNNGV. This clonotype occurred a few times. Its cognate antigen is unknown. The receptor was derived from a young man in good health. What was sequenced was naive T cells sorted from blood. The gene calls are TRBV11-2 and TRBJ2-2; the D is unclear. The CDR3 protein is CASSLRIGAHGELFF. DNA for the CDR3: TGTGCCAGCAGCTTAAGGATCGGCGCGCACGGGGAGCTGTTTTTT.